The source of this T cell receptor beta chain is a study of blood T cell repertoires in COVID-19. This CDR3 spans 13 amino acids. Per the germline V gene, CDR1 is KGHDR and CDR2 is SFDVKD. Trimming at V came to 9 bases and at J to 8 bases, leaving 8 bases not matched to a gene. TCRdb's table, derived via immunoSEQ multiplex PCR, lists solely in-frame clones and lacks some. The sample comprises fewer than 200,000 clones, 84% of which are singletons, and 6% to 9% rests with the top ten. The chain uses TRBV24-1 and TRBJ1-2, with 10 bases identical to TRBD1. Sequenced: peripheral blood. The TCR was taken from a middle-aged man who had recovered from COVID-19. The chain's CDR3 is CATSAGQGRGYTF. CDR3 nucleotide sequence: TGTGCCACCTCCGCGGGACAGGGGCGAGGCTACACCTTC.